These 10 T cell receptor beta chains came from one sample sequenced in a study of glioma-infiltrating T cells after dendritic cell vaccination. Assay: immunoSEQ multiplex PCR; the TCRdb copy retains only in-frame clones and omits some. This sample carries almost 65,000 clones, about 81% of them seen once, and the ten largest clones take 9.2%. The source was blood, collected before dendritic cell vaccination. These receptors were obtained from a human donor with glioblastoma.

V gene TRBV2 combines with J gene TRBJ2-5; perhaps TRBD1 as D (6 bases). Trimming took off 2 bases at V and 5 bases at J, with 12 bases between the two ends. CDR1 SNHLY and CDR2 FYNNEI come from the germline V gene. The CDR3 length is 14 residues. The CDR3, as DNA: TGTGCCAGCAGTGAATATGCTAGGGGGGAGACCCAGTACTTC. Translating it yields CASSEYARGETQYF.

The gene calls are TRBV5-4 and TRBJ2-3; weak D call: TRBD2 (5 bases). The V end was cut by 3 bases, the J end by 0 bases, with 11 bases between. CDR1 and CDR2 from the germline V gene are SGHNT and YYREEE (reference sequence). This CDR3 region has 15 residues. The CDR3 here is CASSWERYSTDTQYF. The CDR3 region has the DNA TGTGCCAGCAGCTGGGAGAGATATAGCACAGATACGCAGTATTTT.

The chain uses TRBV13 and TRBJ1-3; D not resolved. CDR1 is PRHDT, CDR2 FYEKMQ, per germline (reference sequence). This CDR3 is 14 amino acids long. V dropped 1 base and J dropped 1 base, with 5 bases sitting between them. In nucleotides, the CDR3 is TGTGCCAGCAGCTTAGTGTCGTCTGGAAACACCATATATTTT. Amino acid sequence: CASSLVSSGNTIYF.

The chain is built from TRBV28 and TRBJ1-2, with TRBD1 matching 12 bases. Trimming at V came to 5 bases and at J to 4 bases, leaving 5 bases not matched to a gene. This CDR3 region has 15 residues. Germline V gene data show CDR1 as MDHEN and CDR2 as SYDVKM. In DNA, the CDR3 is TGTGCCAGCAGTCTGGGGGACAGGGGGCCCTATGGCTACACCTTC. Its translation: CASSLGDRGPYGYTF.

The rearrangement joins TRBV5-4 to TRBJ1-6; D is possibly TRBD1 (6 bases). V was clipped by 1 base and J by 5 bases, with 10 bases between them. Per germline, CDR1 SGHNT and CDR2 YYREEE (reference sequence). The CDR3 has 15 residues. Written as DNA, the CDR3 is TGTGCCAGCAGCTTGAGGGGGACCAATAATTCACCCCTCCACTTT. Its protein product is CASSLRGTNNSPLHF.

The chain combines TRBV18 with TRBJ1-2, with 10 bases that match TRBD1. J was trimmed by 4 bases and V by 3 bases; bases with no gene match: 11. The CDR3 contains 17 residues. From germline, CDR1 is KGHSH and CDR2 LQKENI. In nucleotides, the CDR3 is TGTGCCAGCTCACCGTCGACAGGGGGCGCAGTTATCTATGGCTACACCTTC. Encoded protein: CASSPSTGGAVIYGYTF.

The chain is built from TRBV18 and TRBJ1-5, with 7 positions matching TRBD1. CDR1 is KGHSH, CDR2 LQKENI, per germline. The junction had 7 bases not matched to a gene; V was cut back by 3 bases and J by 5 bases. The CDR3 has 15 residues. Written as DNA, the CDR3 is TGTGCCAGCTCACCCGACAGGGCCTCTTATCAGCCCCAGCATTTT. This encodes CASSPDRASYQPQHF. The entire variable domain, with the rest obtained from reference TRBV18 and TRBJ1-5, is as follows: NAGVMQNPRHLVRRRGQEARLRCSPMKGHSHVYWYRQLPEEGLKFMVYLQKENIIDESGMPKERFSAEFPKEGPSILRIQQVVRGDSAAYFCASSPDRASYQPQHFGDGTRLSIL.

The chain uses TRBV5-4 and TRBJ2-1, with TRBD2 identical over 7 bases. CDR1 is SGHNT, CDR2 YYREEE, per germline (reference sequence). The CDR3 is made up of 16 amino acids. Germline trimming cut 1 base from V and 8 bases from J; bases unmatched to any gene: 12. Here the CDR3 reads CASSLSLGGGLDEQFF. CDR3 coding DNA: TGTGCCAGCAGCTTGAGCCTAGGCGGGGGTCTCGATGAGCAGTTCTTC.

The chain's CDR3 is CASSLFGTPPSTDTQYF. The CDR3 DNA follows: TGTGCCAGCAGCTTGTTCGGGACTCCTCCTAGCACAGATACGCAGTATTTT. The J gene is TRBJ2-3, the V gene TRBV5-6, with TRBD2 as a possible D gene (6 bases). The CDR3 is 17 amino acids. From germline, CDR1 is SGHDT and CDR2 YYEEEE. V lost 1 base and J lost 0, with 15 bases in between.

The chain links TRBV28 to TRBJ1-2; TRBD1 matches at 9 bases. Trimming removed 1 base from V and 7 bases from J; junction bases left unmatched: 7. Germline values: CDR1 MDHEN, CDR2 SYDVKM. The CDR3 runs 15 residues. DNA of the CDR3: TGTGCCAGCAGTTTATTGGGACAGGGTGAGGGTGGCTACACCTTC. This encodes CASSLLGQGEGGYTF.